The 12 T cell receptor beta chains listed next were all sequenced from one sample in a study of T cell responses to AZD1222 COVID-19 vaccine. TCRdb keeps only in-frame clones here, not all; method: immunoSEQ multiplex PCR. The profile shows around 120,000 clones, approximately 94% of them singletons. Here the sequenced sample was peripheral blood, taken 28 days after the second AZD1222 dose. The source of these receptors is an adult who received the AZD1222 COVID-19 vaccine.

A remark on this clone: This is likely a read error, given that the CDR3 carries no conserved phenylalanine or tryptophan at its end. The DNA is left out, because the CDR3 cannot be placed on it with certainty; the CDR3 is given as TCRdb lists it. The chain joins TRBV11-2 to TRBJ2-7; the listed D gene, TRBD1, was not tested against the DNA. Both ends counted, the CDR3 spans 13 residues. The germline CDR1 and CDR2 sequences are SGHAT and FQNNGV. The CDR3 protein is CASSLAPGQGTSL.

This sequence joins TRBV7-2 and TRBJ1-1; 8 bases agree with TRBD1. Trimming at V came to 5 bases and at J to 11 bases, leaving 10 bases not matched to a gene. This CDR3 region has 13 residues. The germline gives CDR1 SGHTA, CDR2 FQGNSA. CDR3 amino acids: CASSRYLGQAAFF. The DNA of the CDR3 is TGTGCCAGCAGCCGTTACTTGGGACAGGCGGCTTTCTTT.

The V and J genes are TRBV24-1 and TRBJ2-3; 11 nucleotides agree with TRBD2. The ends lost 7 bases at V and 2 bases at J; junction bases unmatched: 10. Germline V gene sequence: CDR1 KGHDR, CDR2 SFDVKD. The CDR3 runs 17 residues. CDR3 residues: CATSVGGTSGTTDTQYF. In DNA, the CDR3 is TGTGCCACCAGCGTGGGGGGGACTAGCGGAACCACAGATACGCAGTATTTT.

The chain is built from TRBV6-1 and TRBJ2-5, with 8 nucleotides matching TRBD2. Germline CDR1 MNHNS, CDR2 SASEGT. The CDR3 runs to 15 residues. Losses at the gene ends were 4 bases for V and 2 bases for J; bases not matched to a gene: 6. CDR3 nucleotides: TGTGCCAGCAGTGCAGCGGGGGCGGGACAAGAGACCCAGTACTTC. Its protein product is CASSAAGAGQETQYF.

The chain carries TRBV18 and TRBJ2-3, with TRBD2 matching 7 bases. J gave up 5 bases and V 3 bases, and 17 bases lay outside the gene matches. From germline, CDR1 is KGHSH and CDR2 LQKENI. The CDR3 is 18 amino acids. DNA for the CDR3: TGTGCCAGCTCACCCCAAACTGGGAGGGCGATTGGGGGAGATACGCAGTATTTT. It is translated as CASSPQTGRAIGGDTQYF.

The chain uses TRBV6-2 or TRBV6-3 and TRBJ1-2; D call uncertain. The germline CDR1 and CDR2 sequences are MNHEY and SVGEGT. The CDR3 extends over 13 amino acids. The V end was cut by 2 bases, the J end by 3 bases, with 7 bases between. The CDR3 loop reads CASSYTEDYGYTF. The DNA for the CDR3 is TGTGCCAGCAGTTACACGGAAGACTATGGCTACACCTTC.

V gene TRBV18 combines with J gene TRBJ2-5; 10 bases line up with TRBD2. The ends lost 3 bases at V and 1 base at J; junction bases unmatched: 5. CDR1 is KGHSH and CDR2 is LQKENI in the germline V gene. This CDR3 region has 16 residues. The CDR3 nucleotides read TGTGCCAGCTCACCGGTAATAGCGGGGGGCCAAGAGACCCAGTACTTC. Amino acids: CASSPVIAGGQETQYF.

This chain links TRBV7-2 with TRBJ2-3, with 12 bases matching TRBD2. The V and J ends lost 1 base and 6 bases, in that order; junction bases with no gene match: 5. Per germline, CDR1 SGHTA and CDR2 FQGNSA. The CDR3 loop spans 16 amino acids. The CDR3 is CASSLVPSGGEDTQYF. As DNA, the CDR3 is TGTGCCAGCAGCTTAGTCCCTAGCGGGGGGGAGGATACGCAGTATTTT. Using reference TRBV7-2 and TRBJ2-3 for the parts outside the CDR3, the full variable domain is GAGVSQSPSNKVTEKGKDVELRCDPISGHTALYWYRQSLGQGLEFLIYFQGNSAPDKSGLPSDRFSAERTGGSVSTLTIQRTQQEDSAVYLCASSLVPSGGEDTQYFGPGTRLTVL.

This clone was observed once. The CDR3 DNA is TGTGCCAGCAGCTTCGGCGGGGGTAACACTGAAGCTTTCTTT. Residues: CASSFGGGNTEAFF. The chain couples TRBV5-6 to TRBJ1-1; possibly TRBD1 for D (5 bases). The CDR3 is 14 amino acids. Germline lookup yields CDR1 SGHDT and CDR2 YYEEEE. V was clipped by 2 bases and J by 2 bases, with 10 bases between them.

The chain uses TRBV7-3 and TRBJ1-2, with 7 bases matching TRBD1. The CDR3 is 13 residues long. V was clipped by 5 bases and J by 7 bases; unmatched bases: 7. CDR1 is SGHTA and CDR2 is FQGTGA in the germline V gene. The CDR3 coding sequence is TGTGCCAGCAGCCGCGACAGGGCGGCTGGCTACACCTTC. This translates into CASSRDRAAGYTF.

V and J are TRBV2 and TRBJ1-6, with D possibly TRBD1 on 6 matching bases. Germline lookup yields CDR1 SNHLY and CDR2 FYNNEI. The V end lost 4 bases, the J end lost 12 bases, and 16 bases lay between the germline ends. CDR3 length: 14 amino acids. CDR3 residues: CASSGTLEGEPLHF. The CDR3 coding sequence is TGTGCCAGCAGTGGGACCCTCGAGGGGGAACCCCTCCACTTT.

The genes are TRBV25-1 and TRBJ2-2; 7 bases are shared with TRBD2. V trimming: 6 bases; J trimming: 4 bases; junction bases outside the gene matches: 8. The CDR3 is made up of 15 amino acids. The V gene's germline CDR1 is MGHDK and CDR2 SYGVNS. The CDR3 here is CASRGEGPITGELFF. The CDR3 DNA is TGTGCCAGCAGGGGGGAGGGGCCTATCACCGGGGAGCTGTTTTTT.